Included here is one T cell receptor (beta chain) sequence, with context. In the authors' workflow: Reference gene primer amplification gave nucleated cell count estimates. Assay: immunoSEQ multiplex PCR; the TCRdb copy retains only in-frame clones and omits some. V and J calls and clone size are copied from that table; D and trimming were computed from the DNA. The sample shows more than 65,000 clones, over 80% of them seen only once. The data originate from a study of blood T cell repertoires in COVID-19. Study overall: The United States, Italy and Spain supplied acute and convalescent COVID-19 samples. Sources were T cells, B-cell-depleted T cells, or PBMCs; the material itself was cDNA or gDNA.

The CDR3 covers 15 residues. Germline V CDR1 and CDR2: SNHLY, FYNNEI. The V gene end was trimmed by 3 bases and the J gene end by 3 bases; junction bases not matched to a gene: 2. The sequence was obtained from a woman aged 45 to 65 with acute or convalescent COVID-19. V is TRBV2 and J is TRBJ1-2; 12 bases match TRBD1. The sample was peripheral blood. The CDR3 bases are TGTGCCAGCAGTGATCGGGACAGGGGGCACTATGGCTACACCTTC. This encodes CASSDRDRGHYGYTF. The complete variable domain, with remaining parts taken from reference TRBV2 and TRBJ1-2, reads EPEVTQTPSHQVTQMGQEVILRCVPISNHLYFYWYRQILGQKVEFLVSFYNNEISEKSEIFDDQFSVERPDGSNFTLKIRSTKLEDSAMYFCASSDRDRGHYGYTFGSGTRLTVV.